Shown below are 5 T cell receptor beta chains from a single sample sequenced in a study of blood T cell repertoires in COVID-19. Measured with immunoSEQ multiplex PCR; TCRdb has only the in-frame clones, and not every one. The table has approximately 240,000 clones, approximately 79% seen once. Sequenced material: peripheral blood. Every receptor here comes from a woman over 75 with active or convalescent COVID-19.

The rearrangement uses TRBV7-8 and TRBJ1-1; D gene unclear. V lost 1 base, J lost 1 base, and 7 bases lay in between. The CDR3 has 14 amino acids. The V gene's germline CDR1 is SGHVS and CDR2 FQNEAQ. The CDR3 sequence is CASSLVFGNTEAFF. The CDR3 bases are TGTGCCAGCAGCTTAGTTTTCGGGAACACTGAAGCTTTCTTT. Full variable domain (remainder filled in from reference TRBV7-8 and TRBJ1-1): GAGVSQSPRYKVAKRGQDVALRCDPISGHVSLFWYQQALGQGPEFLTYFQNEAQLDKSGLPSDRFFAERPEGSVSTLKIQRTQQEDSAVYLCASSLVFGNTEAFFGQGTRLTVV.

A few counts support this clone. This sequence joins TRBV13 and TRBJ2-2; possible D gene TRBD2, 6 bases. V was clipped by 1 base and J by 5 bases, with 14 bases between them. The CDR3 is 16 residues long. The V gene's germline CDR1 is PRHDT and CDR2 FYEKMQ (reference sequence). CDR3 in amino acids: CASSLVPSGSTGELFF. The CDR3 bases are TGTGCCAGCAGCTTAGTACCAAGCGGGTCGACCGGGGAGCTGTTTTTT.

The genes are TRBV4-1 and TRBJ1-2, with D perhaps matching TRBD1 (6 bases). The CDR3 has 16 residues. The ends were cut back, 0 bases at V and 4 bases at J, with 15 bases in the middle. Germline CDR1 and CDR2: MGHRA and YSYEKL. CDR3 sequence (DNA): TGCGCCAGCAGCCAAGATTGGGCAGGGGTCGGCTATGGCTACACCTTC. Translated, it gives CASSQDWAGVGYGYTF.

The chain combines TRBV20-1 with TRBJ2-5; 9 bases are shared with TRBD1. The CDR3 runs to 16 residues. CDR1 DFQATT and CDR2 SNEGSKA come from the germline V gene (reference sequence). Trimming cost V 3 bases and J 0 bases; bases outside gene matches: 8. Written as DNA, the CDR3 is TGCAGTGCTAGTAAGGGACAGGGCCGCTACCAAGAGACCCAGTACTTC. Translating gives CSASKGQGRYQETQYF.

The chain joins TRBV27 to TRBJ1-5; D call uncertain. CDR3 length equals 15 residues. Trimming removed 4 bases from V and 0 bases from J, with 10 bases in between. CDR1 is MNHEY and CDR2 is SMNVEV in the germline V gene (reference sequence). CDR3 protein: CASSSKQNSNQPQHF. In nucleotides, the CDR3 is TGTGCCAGCAGTTCAAAACAGAATAGCAATCAGCCCCAGCATTTT.